This T cell receptor (beta chain) was found in a study of blood T cell repertoires in COVID-19. Method: immunoSEQ multiplex PCR; TCRdb's copy keeps in-frame clones and lacks some. The sample lists more than 90,000 clones; roughly 90% were seen once. The CDR3 extends over 11 amino acids. Germline V lookup: CDR1 KGHDR, CDR2 SFDVKD. Trimming stripped 7 bases from V and 3 bases from J, with 5 bases between. The rearrangement joins TRBV24-1 to TRBJ1-1, with D tentatively TRBD1 (5 bases). The clonotype was recovered from a man between 65 and 79 years old who had recovered from COVID-19. The sequencing input was peripheral blood. This CDR3 is CATSRDTEAFF. The CDR3 DNA sequence: TGTGCCACCAGCAGGGACACTGAAGCTTTCTTT.